The source of this T cell receptor beta chain is a study of human T cells and chemical hapten exposure. Study-wide background: Mainly, slight library volume differences in the pool made TCR yields vary.

The ends were cut back, 5 bases at V and 0 bases at J, with 14 bases in the middle. This CDR3 contains 16 residues. Germline V gene sequence: CDR1 MNHEY, CDR2 SVGEGT. This clonotype was seen many times. Its antigen is unknown. General study results and limits: With regard to DPC sensitization, TCRs above 1 in 1000 frequency did not change.

Individual cDNA molecules in this library carried unique molecular identifiers. In the original workflow: Sample-level TCR yields exhibited a median of about 96,000, with a range of about 23,224 to 690,600. Via MiXCR, TCRdb re-called the reads, giving one row per CDR3 protein. The V and J calls and clone size come from TCRdb's table, not from the authors' own analysis. The sample contains about 120,000 distinct CDR3 sequences, 6.5% to 10% of which appear only once. The starting material, unfractionated whole blood, was used for total RNA extraction. This chain connects TRBV6-2 or TRBV6-3 to TRBJ1-5; no definite D call. Sequenced material: whole blood. This clonotype was obtained from a human donor in good health. Some clones in this sample may be carry-over from other donors' samples. The CDR3 DNA reads TGTGCCAGCAGTGTAAAGGACGGCTATAGCAATCAGCCCCAGCATTTT. Residues: CASSVKDGYSNQPQHF.